The 30 T cell receptor beta chains given below trace back to one sample, sequenced in a study of metastatic and nonmetastatic thyroid tumors. TCRdb re-clonotyped the PCR reads through MiXCR. The repertoire includes some 5,000 clones, around a sixth of them detected once, and over 15% sits in the top ten. Each patient went into thyroid surgery without having received any treatment. Sequencing was performed on adjacent normal tissue. The receptors were gathered from a female donor with papillary thyroid cancer or a benign thyroid nodule (not recorded which). Some clones in this sample may be carry-over from other donors' samples.

V and J are TRBV7-8 and TRBJ1-1; D unclear. The V gene lost 1 base and the J gene lost 9 bases, with 6 bases spanning the gap. The CDR3 is 11 amino acids. Germline assignment: CDR1 SGHVS and CDR2 FQNEAQ. CDR3 DNA: TGTGCCAGCAGCTTAGAAGGAAAAGCTTTCTTT. It specifies CASSLEGKAFF.

By frequency in the sample, this clone is medium-sized. The V call is TRBV7-2, the J call TRBJ1-2; D gene uncertain. Trimming removed 1 base at V and 4 bases at J, with 13 bases between. The germline gives CDR1 SGHTA, CDR2 FQGNSA. The CDR3 runs to 15 residues. The CDR3 loop reads CASSLGAGVSYGYTF. In nucleotides, the CDR3 is TGTGCCAGCAGCTTAGGCGCTGGGGTTTCCTATGGCTACACCTTC.

Judged by abundance, this clone is medium-sized. V gene TRBV20-1 combines with J gene TRBJ1-1, with TRBD1 identical over 7 bases. CDR3 length equals 15 residues. Germline V gene sequence: CDR1 DFQATT, CDR2 SNEGSKA (reference sequence). V lost 3 bases, J lost 3 bases, and 10 bases stayed unmatched. For the CDR3, the DNA is TGCAGTGCTAGTTCCTACGGGACAGCCCACACTGAAGCTTTCTTT. Translating it yields CSASSYGTAHTEAFF.

Regarding this clone: The junction and the germline gene differ at one end; a read error may be behind it. The CDR3 protein is CASILAEARADEQFF. The DNA of the CDR3 is TGTGCCAGCATCTTAGCCGAGGCGCGTGCGGATGAGCAGTTCTTC. This chain uses TRBV7-2 with TRBJ2-1; D uncertain. The CDR3 is 15 amino acids. Per the germline V gene, CDR1 is SGHTA and CDR2 is FQGNSA.

In this sample, this clone turned up a few times. The junction departs from the called germline gene at one end, perhaps through a read error. The genes are TRBV12-3 or TRBV12-4 and TRBJ2-1; 7 bases map to TRBD2. The CDR3 spans 11 residues. In nucleotides, the CDR3 is TGTGCCAGAAGTTTAAGGGAGGGGCAGTTCTTC. It specifies CARSLREGQFF.

This clone was recorded a few times. This sequence joins TRBV12-3 or TRBV12-4 and TRBJ1-1, with unresolved D. V was clipped by 2 bases and J by 8 bases, with 12 bases between them. CDR3 length equals 13 residues. CDR3 DNA sequence: TGTGCCAGCAGTTTAAGTTCGGATATCGAAGCTTTCTTT. Encoded protein: CASSLSSDIEAFF.

This clone was detected many times. V is TRBV7-2 and J is TRBJ1-3; D ambiguous. The CDR3 has 17 amino acids. Between the trimmed V and J ends, which lost 1 base and 0 bases, there was a span of 13 bases. Germline assignment: CDR1 SGHTA and CDR2 FQGNSA. In DNA form, the CDR3 reads TGTGCCAGCAGCTTAGTTGGAGGCCAGAGCTCTGGAAACACCATATATTTT. Encoded protein: CASSLVGGQSSGNTIYF.

The chain employs TRBV5-1 and TRBJ2-3; D remains ambiguous. The CDR3 extends over 14 amino acids. Germline V gene lookup returns CDR1 SGHRS and CDR2 YFSETQ. V was trimmed by 2 bases and J by 0 bases, leaving 7 bases between them. The CDR3 here is CASSFITSTDTQYF. The CDR3 DNA sequence: TGCGCCAGCAGCTTCATAACTAGCACAGATACGCAGTATTTT. The variable domain in full, with the rest retrieved from reference TRBV5-1 and TRBJ2-3, is KAGVTQTPRYLIKTRGQQVTLSCSPISGHRSVSWYQQTPGQGLQFLFEYFSETQRNKGNFPGRFSGRQFSNSRSEMNVSTLELGDSALYLCASSFITSTDTQYFGPGTRLTVL.

This clone occurred many times. The rearrangement joins TRBV11-2 to TRBJ2-7; TRBD1 matches 9 bases. The CDR3 length is 16 residues. Looked up from germline, CDR1 is SGHAT and CDR2 is FQNNGV. The J segment lost 4 bases and the V segment lost 1 base, leaving 8 bases of the junction unmatched. The CDR3 loop reads CASSLGIGTGRYEQYF. CDR3 coding DNA: TGTGCCAGCAGCTTAGGAATCGGGACAGGGCGGTACGAGCAGTACTTC.

This clone was seen only a few times. The gene calls are TRBV6-1 and TRBJ2-2; D remains unclear. CDR3 size: 10 residues. Germline lookup yields CDR1 MNHNS and CDR2 SASEGT. V was clipped by 6 bases and J by 8 bases, with 4 bases between them. The CDR3 nucleotides are TGTGCCAGCAGAATAGGGGAGCTGTTTTTT. It yields the protein CASRIGELFF.

There are many counts of this clone. CDR3 region: CASSQDPAYEQYV. CDR3 coding DNA: TGTGCCAGCAGCCAGGATCCTGCCTACGAGCAGTACGTC. The chain carries TRBV3-1 and TRBJ2-7; the D is unclear. CDR3 length: 13 residues. Germline V lookup: CDR1 LGHDT, CDR2 YNNKEL (reference sequence). V dropped 3 bases and J dropped 2 bases, with 8 bases sitting between them.

A few counts support this clone. An end of the junction differs from the germline gene, which may be a read error. The sample carries other DNA sequences with the same CDR3. The chain couples TRBV29-1 to TRBJ1-1; D is unresolved. Germline V gene sequence: CDR1 SQVTM, CDR2 ANQGSEA. This CDR3 spans 12 amino acids. CDR3 in DNA: TGCAGCGGCCGCGGTGGAAACACCGAAGCTTTCTTT. This encodes CSGRGGNTEAFF.

Relative to its sample, this clone is medium-sized. The chain combines TRBV20-1 with TRBJ2-2; D perhaps matches TRBD2 (6 bases). CDR1 DFQATT and CDR2 SNEGSKA come from the germline V gene (reference sequence). The V end was cut by 0 bases, the J end by 4 bases, with 12 bases between. CDR3 length: 15 amino acids. In DNA, the CDR3 is TGCAGTGCTAGAGATGCGGGGTCGGGCACCGGGGAGCTGTTTTTT. Translating it yields CSARDAGSGTGELFF.

This chain uses TRBV6-5 with TRBJ1-2; possible D gene TRBD1, 5 bases. The V and J ends lost 3 bases and 6 bases respectively, with 17 bases between them. Germline CDR1 MNHEY, CDR2 SVGAGI. The CDR3 extends over 15 amino acids. CDR3 sequence (DNA): TGTGCCAGCAGTTATTCCGTGACAGTGTTTGATGGCTACACCTTC. This gives the protein CASSYSVTVFDGYTF.

The sample holds many counts of this clone. The chain uses TRBV7-8 and TRBJ2-5; 10 bases are shared with TRBD1. CDR3 length: 15 amino acids. CDR1 is SGHVS, CDR2 FQNEAQ, per germline. V trimming: 4 bases; J trimming: 4 bases; junction bases outside the gene matches: 6. For the CDR3, the DNA is TGTGCCAGCAGCTCGACGACAGGGGGCTTAGAGACCCAGTACTTC. Translating it yields CASSSTTGGLETQYF.

The V gene is TRBV20-1, the J gene TRBJ2-2; perhaps TRBD2 as D (5 bases). Germline lookup yields CDR1 DFQATT and CDR2 SNEGSKA (reference sequence). The length of the CDR3 is 14 residues. With 6 bases removed from V and 4 bases from J, the gap between germline ends came to 15 bases. CDR3 DNA: TGCAGTGCCAGACGGGGTTTCGGCACCGGGGAGCTGTTTTTT. Residues: CSARRGFGTGELFF.

In this sample, this clone is medium-sized. V usage is TRBV28 and J usage is TRBJ2-2; D is ambiguous. The V gene's germline CDR1 is MDHEN and CDR2 SYDVKM. The CDR3 is 14 amino acids. Trimming stripped 7 bases from V and 0 bases from J, with 9 bases between. DNA for the CDR3: TGTGCCAGCACCTACAGCCCGAACACCGGGGAGCTGTTTTTT. Its translation: CASTYSPNTGELFF.

In its sample, this clone ranks as medium-sized. The gene calls are TRBV6-1 and TRBJ2-5; D tentatively fits TRBD1 or TRBD2 (7 bases each). The CDR3 is 16 amino acids. The germline V and J ends were trimmed by 5 bases and 4 bases, with 20 bases remaining between them. The germline V gene has CDR1 MNHNS and CDR2 SASEGT. This CDR3 is CASSFPTGEGRETQYF. CDR3 DNA: TGTGCCAGCAGTTTCCCTACAGGGGAGGGAAGAGAGACCCAGTACTTC.

This clone qualifies as medium-sized (0.01 to 0.1%). The CDR3 sequence: CASSKGLAGVDSYEQYV. CDR3 sequence (DNA): TGTGCCAGCAGCAAGGGACTAGCGGGAGTGGATTCCTACGAGCAGTACGTC. This chain links TRBV7-8 with TRBJ2-7, with TRBD2 identical over 14 bases. There are 17 residues in the CDR3. After removal of 5 bases from V and 1 base from J, the junction contained 7 bases not matched to a gene. Germline V gives CDR1 SGHVS, CDR2 FQNEAQ.

The chain recombines TRBV2 with TRBJ1-6; 7 nucleotides line up with TRBD1. V shed 5 bases and J 9 bases; nucleotides not matched to a gene: 7. Germline loops: CDR1 SNHLY, CDR2 FYNNEI. This CDR3 has 14 amino acids. Here the CDR3 DNA reads TGTGCCAGCAGTCTACAGGGGAGGGGTTCACCCCTCCACTTT. Amino acid sequence: CASSLQGRGSPLHF.

This chain uses TRBV25-1 with TRBJ1-2; D gene ambiguous. Germline V gene lookup returns CDR1 MGHDK and CDR2 SYGVNS. The CDR3 consists of 12 residues. V dropped 9 bases and J dropped 11 bases, with 19 bases sitting between them. CDR3 in amino acids: CARRHSWRGYTF. CDR3 nucleotide sequence: TGTGCCAGGCGGCACAGTTGGAGAGGATACACCTTC.

By sample fraction, this clone is medium-sized. V is TRBV12-3 or TRBV12-4 and J is TRBJ1-3; no firm D call. Trimming took off 3 bases at V and 0 bases at J, with 6 bases between the two ends. The CDR3 spans 14 residues. For the CDR3, the DNA is TGTGCCAGCAGTTTTCGGAACTCTGGAAACACCATATATTTT. Protein: CASSFRNSGNTIYF.

This clone was seen ten or more times. The chain recombines TRBV29-1 with TRBJ1-1, with D uncertain. The CDR3 totals 10 residues. V lost 7 bases and J 4 bases, leaving 7 bases between the germline ends. CDR1 SQVTM and CDR2 ANQGSEA come from the germline V gene. The CDR3 DNA is TGCAGCGGGGGAACCACTGAAGCTTTCTTT. As protein: CSGGTTEAFF. Complete variable domain (other parts from reference TRBV29-1 and TRBJ1-1): SAVISQKPSRDICQRGTSLTIQCQVDSQVTMMFWYRQQPGQSLTLIATANQGSEATYESGFVIDKFPISRPNLTFSTLTVSNMSPEDSSIYLCSGGTTEAFFGQGTRLTVV.

This chain connects TRBV28 to TRBJ1-1; 12 nucleotides align to TRBD1. The germline V gene encodes CDR1 MDHEN and CDR2 SYDVKM. V lost 6 bases and J lost 9; bases outside the gene matches: 5. The CDR3 extends over 13 amino acids. The CDR3 is CASSPWDRGQAFF. CDR3 DNA sequence: TGTGCCAGCAGCCCGTGGGACAGGGGGCAAGCTTTCTTT.

This clone is medium-sized (0.01 to 0.1%) by share. The V and J genes are TRBV11-2 and TRBJ2-7, with a tentative D call TRBD1 (6 bases). Trimming removed 0 bases from V and 3 bases from J, with 12 bases in between. Germline V gene lookup returns CDR1 SGHAT and CDR2 FQNNGV. The CDR3 is 15 amino acids. The CDR3 DNA follows: TGTGCCAGCAGCTTAGAGAGGGGACAATACTACGAGCAGTACTTC. Translating it yields CASSLERGQYYEQYF.

The table lists this clone with a few counts. A read error may account for a junction end that differs from germline. The chain's CDR3 is CASAVTAHTGELLF. The DNA of the CDR3 is TGTGCCAGCGCCGTGACAGCCCACACCGGGGAGCTGCTTTTT. The V and J genes are TRBV6-4 and TRBJ2-2, with D possibly called TRBD1 or TRBD2 (5 bases each). Germline assignment: CDR1 MRHNA and CDR2 SNTAGT. The CDR3 runs 14 residues.

This clone showed up many times. The rearrangement links TRBV5-4 to TRBJ2-5, with a possible D match to TRBD1 (6 bases). V was pared by 4 bases and J by 2 bases, with 12 bases between. The CDR3 is made up of 14 amino acids. Germline CDR1 SGHNT, CDR2 YYREEE (reference sequence). CDR3 region: CASSQAQGQETQYF. The CDR3 region has the DNA TGTGCCAGCAGCCAAGCACAGGGTCAAGAGACCCAGTACTTC.

This clone was seen many times. The chain joins TRBV5-6 to TRBJ2-7; 8 bases agree with TRBD1. Per germline, CDR1 SGHDT and CDR2 YYEEEE. The CDR3 spans 16 residues. V lost 4 bases to trimming and J lost 1 base; unmatched junction nucleotides: 10. Written as DNA, the CDR3 is TGTGCCAGCAGCCCCCTCCGGGACAGGAGATCCTACGAGCAGTACGTC. Amino acids: CASSPLRDRRSYEQYV.

This clone was counted between two and nine times. The chain carries TRBV20-1 and TRBJ2-7; D unclear. The CDR3 totals 12 residues. Germline assignment: CDR1 DFQATT and CDR2 SNEGSKA (reference sequence). The V end was cut by 3 bases, the J end by 0 bases, with 6 bases between. CDR3 sequence reads: CSASNPSYEQYV. In nucleotides, the CDR3 is TGCAGTGCTAGTAACCCCTCCTACGAGCAGTACGTC.

The sample holds many counts of this clone. A read error may be the cause here, since a much bigger clone is one base away. This specimen includes other DNA sequences encoding the same CDR3. The CDR3 DNA reads as TGTGCCAGCAGTGTGACAGGGGATACCGGGGAGCTGTTTTTT. Its translation is CASSVTGDTGELFF. The rearrangement uses TRBV6-1 and TRBJ2-2; 8 bases line up with TRBD1. CDR3 length: 14 amino acids. The junction had 3 bases not matched to a gene; V was cut back by 4 bases and J by 5 bases. Germline V gene data show CDR1 as MNHNS and CDR2 as SASEGT.